These 30 T cell receptor beta chains came from one sample sequenced in a study of T cells in localized non-small cell lung cancer. Profiling relied on immunoSEQ multiplex PCR, and the TCRdb table lists in-frame clones only, not all of them. Counted here are tens of thousands of clones, about 91% occurring once; the ten biggest clones make up about 12%. The sample here was peripheral blood mononuclear cells, taken before any cancer treatment. These receptors were taken from a female donor aged 60 or older with stage II lung adenocarcinoma.

The chain combines TRBV4-3 with TRBJ2-7; D gene uncertain. Germline V gives CDR1 LGHNA, CDR2 YSLEER. CDR3 length: 11 amino acids. V gave up 0 bases and J gave up 5 bases, with 2 bases separating them. In DNA form, the CDR3 reads TGCGCCAGCAGCCAAGAGAACGAGCAGTACTTC. Protein: CASSQENEQYF.

The V gene is TRBV19, the J gene TRBJ2-7, with D possibly TRBD2 on 6 matching bases. CDR1 is LNHDA and CDR2 is SQIVND in the germline V gene (reference sequence). The CDR3 has 13 residues. V lost 6 bases, J lost 2 bases, and 11 bases lay in between. The CDR3 coding sequence is TGTGCCAGTAGCCTGGGACTCACCTACGAGCAGTACTTC. This gives the protein CASSLGLTYEQYF.

The chain has TRBV7-2 and TRBJ1-1, with 8 bases matching TRBD1. The CDR3 length is 12 residues. Trimming at V came to 4 bases and at J to 12 bases, leaving 7 bases not matched to a gene. CDR1 and CDR2 (germline): SGHTA, FQGNSA. The DNA of the CDR3 is TGTGCCAGCAGCTATGACAGGGGAAGGACTTTCTTT. Amino acid sequence: CASSYDRGRTFF.

The chain has TRBV5-1 and TRBJ1-4; D call uncertain. Germline loops: CDR1 SGHRS, CDR2 YFSETQ. The length of the CDR3 is 15 residues. Trimming shortened V by 5 bases and J by 3 bases, and 14 bases separated the two germline ends. CDR3 loop: CASRVSGKSNEKLFF. CDR3 DNA sequence: TGCGCCAGCAGAGTCTCCGGGAAGTCTAATGAAAAACTGTTTTTT.

This clone was counted once. The chain carries TRBV7-8 and TRBJ2-3; possibly TRBD2 for D (6 bases). The CDR3 runs to 17 residues. V was clipped by 4 bases and J by 5 bases, with 22 bases between them. The germline gives CDR1 SGHVS, CDR2 FQNEAQ. CDR3 loop: CASSSGGGVLRLDTQYF. In DNA form, the CDR3 reads TGTGCCAGCAGCTCCGGGGGAGGAGTCCTTCGTTTAGATACGCAGTATTTT.

This sequence joins TRBV11-2 and TRBJ1-1; D is unresolved. Germline CDR1 reads SGHAT; CDR2 reads FQNNGV. The CDR3 runs to 14 residues. The germline V and J ends were trimmed by 1 base and 1 base, with 7 bases remaining between them. As DNA, the CDR3 is TGTGCCAGCAGCTTAGTTAGGAAGAACACTGAAGCTTTCTTT. Translating gives CASSLVRKNTEAFF.

The gene calls are TRBV15 and TRBJ2-1; 12 bases are shared with TRBD2. J was trimmed by 7 bases and V by 1 base; bases with no gene match: 5. This CDR3 is built from 16 residues. Per the germline V gene, CDR1 is LNHNV and CDR2 is YYDKDF (reference sequence). In nucleotides, the CDR3 is TGTGCCACCAGCAGAGCGAGGCTAGCGGGAGGGAATGAGCAGTTCTTC. Protein sequence: CATSRARLAGGNEQFF.

The CDR3 is CASSQEWSGGELFF. CDR3 bases: TGCGCCAGCAGCCAAGAGTGGTCCGGCGGGGAGCTGTTTTTT. V usage is TRBV4-3 and J usage is TRBJ2-2; D is uncertain. Germline loops: CDR1 LGHNA, CDR2 YSLEER. Between the trimmed V and J ends, which lost 0 bases and 7 bases, there was a span of 9 bases. The CDR3 is 14 residues long.

J is TRBJ1-1 and V is TRBV7-3; D ambiguous. V gave up 1 base and J gave up 6 bases, with 9 bases separating them. CDR3 length: 13 amino acids. Germline CDR1 reads SGHTA; CDR2 reads FQGTGA. The CDR3 loop is CASSLRAEPEAFF. The CDR3 nucleotides read TGTGCCAGCAGCTTAAGGGCAGAACCTGAAGCTTTCTTT.

The gene calls are TRBV25-1 and TRBJ2-2, with D hard to call. The CDR3 is 14 amino acids. Germline CDR1 reads MGHDK; CDR2 reads SYGVNS. V lost 1 base to trimming and J lost 4 bases, with 7 bases between them. The chain's CDR3 is CASSESATTGELFF. DNA of the CDR3: TGTGCCAGCAGTGAATCTGCCACCACCGGGGAGCTGTTTTTT.

The J gene is TRBJ2-3, the V gene TRBV27; D is ambiguous. The ends were cut back, 2 bases at V and 4 bases at J, with 13 bases in the middle. The CDR3 has 15 amino acids. Per the germline V gene, CDR1 is MNHEY and CDR2 is SMNVEV (reference sequence). The CDR3 nucleotides are TGTGCCAGCAGTTTAGTTGACGGCCGCGCAGATACGCAGTATTTT. The encoded protein is CASSLVDGRADTQYF.

The chain employs TRBV4-3 and TRBJ1-3; no clear D. Germline V gene data show CDR1 as LGHNA and CDR2 as YSLEER. This CDR3 spans 17 amino acids. V lost 0 bases and J 7 bases, leaving 19 bases between the germline ends. The chain's CDR3 is CASSQDPGPTGMNTIYF. The CDR3, as DNA: TGCGCCAGCAGCCAAGATCCGGGCCCCACGGGGATGAACACCATATATTTT.

This chain connects TRBV7-6 to TRBJ2-3; unclear D gene. The CDR3 length is 14 residues. Trimming removed 0 bases from V and 3 bases from J, with 7 bases in between. Germline CDR1 and CDR2: SGHVS and FNYEAQ. CDR3 sequence (DNA): TGTGCCAGCAGCTTAGCGCTGGCTACAGATACGCAGTATTTT. Protein product: CASSLALATDTQYF.

The rearrangement links TRBV7-2 to TRBJ1-5, with 10 nucleotides matching TRBD1. This CDR3 contains 16 residues. Germline loops: CDR1 SGHTA, CDR2 FQGNSA. V dropped 5 bases and J dropped 9; count of bases not matched to a gene: 13. The CDR3 region has the DNA TGTGCCAGCAGCAGTACCGGGACAGGGGTGATGAGGCCCCAGCATTTT. Translating it yields CASSSTGTGVMRPQHF.

V usage is TRBV9 and J usage is TRBJ1-4, with D maybe TRBD1 (6 bases). Looked up from germline, CDR1 is SGDLS and CDR2 is YYNGEE. The CDR3 loop spans 14 amino acids. The V and J ends lost 2 bases and 8 bases respectively, with 13 bases between them. CDR3 protein: CASSVDRNIEKLFF. Here the CDR3 DNA reads TGTGCCAGCAGCGTCGACAGGAACATCGAAAAACTGTTTTTT. The full variable domain, with the rest looked up from reference TRBV9 and TRBJ1-4, is DSGVTQTPKHLITATGQRVTLRCSPRSGDLSVYWYQQSLDQGLQFLIQYYNGEERAKGNILERFSAQQFPDLHSELNLSSLELGDSALYFCASSVDRNIEKLFFGSGTQLSVL.

The rearrangement joins TRBV7-6 to TRBJ2-2; the D gene could be TRBD1 or TRBD2 (5 bases each). V was clipped by 2 bases and J by 4 bases, with 14 bases between them. The CDR3 length is 16 residues. CDR1 SGHVS and CDR2 FNYEAQ come from the germline V gene. CDR3 amino acids: CASSLKGTVLTGELFF. CDR3 nucleotides: TGTGCCAGCAGCTTAAAAGGGACGGTGCTCACCGGGGAGCTGTTTTTT.

The chain is built from TRBV6-6 and TRBJ1-1, with D uncertain. This CDR3 has 9 amino acids. V shed 8 bases and J shed 8 bases, with 6 bases lying between them. Germline V CDR1 and CDR2: MNHNY, SVGAGI (reference sequence). The CDR3 nucleotides are TGTGCCAGCGGGCCGGAAGCTTTCTTT. Amino acids: CASGPEAFF.

This clone was recorded only once. The rearrangement links TRBV4-2 to TRBJ1-1; 12 nucleotides align to TRBD1. The V and J ends lost 0 bases and 4 bases, in that order; junction bases with no gene match: 3. This CDR3 is built from 16 residues. Per the germline V gene, CDR1 is LGHNA and CDR2 is YNFKEQ. In DNA form, the CDR3 reads TGTGCCAGCAGCCAAGATCCGGGACAGGGGGCCACTGAAGCTTTCTTT. Encoded protein: CASSQDPGQGATEAFF.

The rearrangement uses TRBV7-3 and TRBJ2-2; perhaps TRBD1 as D (6 bases). The CDR3 is 18 amino acids. Trimming removed 7 bases from V and 5 bases from J, with 26 bases in between. Germline V CDR1 and CDR2: SGHTA, FQGTGA. The CDR3 sequence is CASTERGGAQGTTGELFF. Here the CDR3 DNA reads TGTGCCAGCACCGAAAGGGGTGGGGCACAGGGCACGACCGGGGAGCTGTTTTTT.

The V call is TRBV20-1, the J call TRBJ2-1; no firm D call. Germline V gives CDR1 DFQATT, CDR2 SNEGSKA (reference sequence). This CDR3 has 11 residues. V dropped 1 base and J dropped 7 bases, with 5 bases sitting between them. The CDR3 DNA is TGCAGTGCTAGAGTAGTGAATGAGCAGTTCTTC. Protein: CSARVVNEQFF.

In its sample, this clone was seen once. The J gene is TRBJ1-5, the V gene TRBV7-2, with 7 bases fitting TRBD1. Germline CDR1 is SGHTA and CDR2 is FQGNSA. The V and J ends lost 5 bases and 3 bases, in that order; junction bases with no gene match: 7. CDR3 length: 15 amino acids. Here the CDR3 DNA reads TGTGCCAGCAGCCTCAAGGGACAGATCAATCAGCCCCAGCATTTT. As protein: CASSLKGQINQPQHF.

This chain uses TRBV6-1 with TRBJ1-1; D uncertain. The CDR3 is made up of 13 amino acids. Per germline, CDR1 MNHNS and CDR2 SASEGT. Trimming pared 9 bases from V and 0 bases from J, leaving 11 bases between. The CDR3 DNA reads TGTGCCAGTACCCGGTACATGAACACTGAAGCTTTCTTT. Protein product: CASTRYMNTEAFF.

The CDR3 coding sequence is TGCGCCAGCAGGGACCCGGGGAACACCGGGGAGCTGTTTTTT. Residues: CASRDPGNTGELFF. This chain links TRBV10-1 with TRBJ2-2; D is undetermined. Trimming left V 6 bases short and J 1 base short, with 9 bases between. This CDR3 contains 14 residues. Germline loops: CDR1 WNHNN, CDR2 SYGVQD (reference sequence).

V gene TRBV4-1 combines with J gene TRBJ1-4; 9 bases are a match to TRBD1. CDR3 length equals 17 residues. The germline CDR1 and CDR2 sequences are MGHRA and YSYEKL. V shed 1 base and J 6 bases; nucleotides not matched to a gene: 9. The CDR3 reads CASSQGLGTGTDEKLFF. The DNA for the CDR3 is TGCGCCAGCAGCCAAGGACTCGGGACAGGGACGGATGAAAAACTGTTTTTT.

The chain links TRBV28 to TRBJ1-2; D remains unclear. CDR3 size: 10 residues. Trimming removed 4 bases at V and 6 bases at J, with 3 bases between. Germline V gives CDR1 MDHEN, CDR2 SYDVKM. Here the CDR3 reads CASSYNGYTF. In DNA, the CDR3 is TGTGCCAGCAGTTATAATGGCTACACCTTC.

This clone was found once. The V call is TRBV28, the J call TRBJ1-2; a weak D match, TRBD1 (6 bases). The CDR3 has 16 amino acids. The germline V gene encodes CDR1 MDHEN and CDR2 SYDVKM. V dropped 5 bases and J dropped 6 bases, with 22 bases sitting between them. CDR3 sequence reads: CASSRGGQELFNGYTF. The DNA of the CDR3 is TGTGCCAGCAGTAGGGGGGGCCAGGAGCTATTCAATGGCTACACCTTC.

The rearrangement joins TRBV30 to TRBJ2-1; 11 bases are a match to TRBD2. This CDR3 has 14 amino acids. CDR1 is GTSNPN and CDR2 is SVGIG in the germline V gene (reference sequence). V shed 3 bases and J 15 bases; nucleotides not matched to a gene: 13. The CDR3: CAWSAGTSGLRRFF. The CDR3 nucleotides read TGTGCCTGGAGCGCCGGGACTAGCGGCTTAAGGCGGTTCTTC.

The chain is built from TRBV15 and TRBJ1-1; the match to TRBD1 covers 7 bases. The CDR3 has 15 amino acids. Germline loops: CDR1 LNHNV, CDR2 YYDKDF (reference sequence). The junction had 13 bases not matched to a gene; V was cut back by 8 bases and J by 4 bases. CDR3 amino acids: CATGQGGVGGTEAFF. The CDR3 nucleotides are TGTGCCACCGGGCAGGGGGGGGTCGGGGGCACTGAAGCTTTCTTT.

CDR3 loop: CASSPAGPSNQPQHF. The CDR3 nucleotides are TGCGCCAGCAGCCCAGCAGGACCTAGCAATCAGCCCCAGCATTTT. The gene calls are TRBV4-1 and TRBJ1-5; D unclear. The length of the CDR3 is 15 residues. Trimming stripped 4 bases from V and 0 bases from J, with 10 bases between. Germline V gene data show CDR1 as MGHRA and CDR2 as YSYEKL.

This clone was observed once. V gene TRBV7-2 combines with J gene TRBJ2-1; 8 bases line up with TRBD2. V was pared by 1 base and J by 6 bases, with 5 bases of the junction left unmatched. This CDR3 is built from 15 residues. Germline V gene data show CDR1 as SGHTA and CDR2 as FQGNSA. CDR3 nucleotide sequence: TGTGCCAGCAGCTTAGTCGGACTAGCAGGCAATGAGCAGTTCTTC. Protein: CASSLVGLAGNEQFF.